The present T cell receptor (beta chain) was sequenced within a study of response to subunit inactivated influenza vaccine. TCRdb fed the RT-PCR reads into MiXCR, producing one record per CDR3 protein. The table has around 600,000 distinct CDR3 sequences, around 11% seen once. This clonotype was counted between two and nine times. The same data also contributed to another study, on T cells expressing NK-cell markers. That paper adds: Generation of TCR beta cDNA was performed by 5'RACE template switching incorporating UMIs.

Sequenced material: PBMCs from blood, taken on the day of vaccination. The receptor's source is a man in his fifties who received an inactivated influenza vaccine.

The CDR3 region has the DNA TGCGCCAGCAGCTTGGGGGCGACCACAGATACGCAGTATTTT. Residues: CASSLGATTDTQYF. V gene TRBV5-1 combines with J gene TRBJ2-3, with D unclear. Per germline, CDR1 SGHRS and CDR2 YFSETQ. This CDR3 region has 14 residues. V lost 0 bases and J 2 bases, leaving 7 bases between the germline ends.